The present TCR beta chain was sequenced within a study of T cells in localized non-small cell lung cancer. Broader study findings: With higher T cell density in blood came longer overall survival.

The protocol was immunoSEQ multiplex PCR, while the TCRdb copy is restricted to in-frame clones and leaves out a portion. Among 20,000 to 25,000 clones listed, roughly nine tenths were seen once. Germline CDR1 SNHLY, CDR2 FYNNEI. Deletions cut 3 bases from V and 5 bases from J, with 17 bases between. The CDR3 spans 16 residues. About this clone: Its antigen remains unknown.

The V and J genes are TRBV2 and TRBJ1-5; no clear D. The clonotype comes from a man aged 35 to 69 with stage I squamous cell lung carcinoma. Sequenced material: peripheral blood, taken before any cancer treatment. Here the CDR3 DNA reads TGTGCCAGCAGTGATGTCCGGGGAAGTAGAGATCAGCCCCAGCATTTT. It is translated as CASSDVRGSRDQPQHF.